This T cell receptor beta chain came from a study of CD8 T cells in ankylosing spondylitis. Whole-study results and caveats: The authors found the disease-linked clones to be CD8+ and relatively rare in peripheral blood. Past research had described some motif variants in reactive arthritis synovial fluid and blood. Characteristic of ankylosing spondylitis blood, it appeared, was a TCR beta motif comprising several highly homologous variants. Clones tied to disease were said to be significantly enriched in matched ankylosing spondylitis synovial fluid.

V shed 1 base and J 12 bases; nucleotides not matched to a gene: 6. The CDR3 loop spans 14 amino acids. Per germline, CDR1 SGHTA and CDR2 FQGNSA. This clonotype was counted a few times. Antigen unknown. TCRdb independently ran MiXCR on the 5' RACE reads; one entry per CDR3 protein. The sample carries almost 250,000 distinct CDR3 sequences, 30% to 40% recorded once. The chain is built from TRBV7-2 and TRBJ2-1, with 10 bases aligning to TRBD2. Sequenced input: blood, either unsorted or a sorted T cell fraction (not recorded which). The sequence derives from a male donor with ankylosing spondylitis or in good health (not recorded which). For the CDR3, the DNA is TGTGCCAGCAGCTTAGGGGGACTAGCGACCGTGCAGTTCTTC. It codes for CASSLGGLATVQFF.